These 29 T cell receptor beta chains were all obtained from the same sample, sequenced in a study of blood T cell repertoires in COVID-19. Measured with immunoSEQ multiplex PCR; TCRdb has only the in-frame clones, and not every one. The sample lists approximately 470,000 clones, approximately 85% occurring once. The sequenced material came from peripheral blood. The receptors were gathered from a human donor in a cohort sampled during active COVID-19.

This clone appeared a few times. The CDR3: CASSTSNTEAFF. In DNA form, the CDR3 reads TGTGCCAGCAGTACATCGAACACTGAAGCTTTCTTT. The J gene is TRBJ1-1, the V gene TRBV6-6; D ambiguous. The CDR3 runs 12 residues. Between the trimmed V and J ends, which lost 5 bases and 1 base, there was a span of 5 bases. CDR1 is MNHNY, CDR2 SVGAGI, per germline (reference sequence).

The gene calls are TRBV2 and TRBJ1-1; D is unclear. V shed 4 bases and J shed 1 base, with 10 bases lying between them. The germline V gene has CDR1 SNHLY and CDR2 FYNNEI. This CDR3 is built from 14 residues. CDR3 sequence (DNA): TGTGCCAGCAGTGCCCTCCGGGGGAACACTGAAGCTTTCTTT. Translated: CASSALRGNTEAFF.

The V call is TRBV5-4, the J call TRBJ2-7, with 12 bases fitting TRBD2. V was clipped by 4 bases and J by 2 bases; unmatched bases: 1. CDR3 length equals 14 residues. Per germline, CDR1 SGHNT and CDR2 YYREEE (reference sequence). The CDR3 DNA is TGTGCCAGCAGCCGGACTAGCGGGGCCTACGAGCAGTACTTC. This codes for CASSRTSGAYEQYF.

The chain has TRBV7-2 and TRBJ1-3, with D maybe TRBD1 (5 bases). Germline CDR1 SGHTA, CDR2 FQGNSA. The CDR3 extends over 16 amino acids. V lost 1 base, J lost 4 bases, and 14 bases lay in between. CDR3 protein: CASSLVRGGAGNTIYF. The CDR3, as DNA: TGTGCCAGCAGCTTAGTACGGGGGGGTGCAGGAAACACCATATATTTT.

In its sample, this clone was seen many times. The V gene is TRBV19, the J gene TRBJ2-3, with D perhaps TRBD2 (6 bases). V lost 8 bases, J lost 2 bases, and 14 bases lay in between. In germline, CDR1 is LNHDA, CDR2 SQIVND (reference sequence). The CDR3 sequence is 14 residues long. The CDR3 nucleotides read TGTGCCAGTTCGGAGGGGCCAAACACAGATACGCAGTATTTT. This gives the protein CASSEGPNTDTQYF.

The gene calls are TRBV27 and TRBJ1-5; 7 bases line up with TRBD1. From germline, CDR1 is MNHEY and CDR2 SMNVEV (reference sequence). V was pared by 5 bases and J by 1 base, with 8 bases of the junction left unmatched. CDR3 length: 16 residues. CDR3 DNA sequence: TGTGCCAGCAGTGGGGTAGGGGGCATCAGCAATCAGCCCCAGCATTTT. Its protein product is CASSGVGGISNQPQHF.

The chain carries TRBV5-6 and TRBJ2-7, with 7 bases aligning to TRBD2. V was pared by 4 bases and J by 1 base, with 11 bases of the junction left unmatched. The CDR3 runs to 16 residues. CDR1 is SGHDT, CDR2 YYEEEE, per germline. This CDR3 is CASSRMGGIESYEQYF. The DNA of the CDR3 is TGTGCCAGCAGCCGGATGGGGGGGATCGAGTCCTACGAGCAGTACTTC.

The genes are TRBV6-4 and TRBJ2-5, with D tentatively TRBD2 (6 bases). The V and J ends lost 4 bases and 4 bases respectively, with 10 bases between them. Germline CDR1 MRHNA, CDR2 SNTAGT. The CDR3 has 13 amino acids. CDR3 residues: CASSVEGGETQYF. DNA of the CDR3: TGTGCCAGCAGTGTGGAGGGTGGAGAGACCCAGTACTTC.

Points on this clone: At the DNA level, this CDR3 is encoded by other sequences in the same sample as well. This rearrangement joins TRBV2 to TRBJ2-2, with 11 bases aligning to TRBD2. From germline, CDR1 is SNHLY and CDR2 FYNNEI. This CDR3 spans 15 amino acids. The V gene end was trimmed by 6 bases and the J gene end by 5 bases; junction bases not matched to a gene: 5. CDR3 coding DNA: TGTGCCAGCAGCGTACTAGCGGGAGATACCGGGGAGCTGTTTTTT. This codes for CASSVLAGDTGELFF.

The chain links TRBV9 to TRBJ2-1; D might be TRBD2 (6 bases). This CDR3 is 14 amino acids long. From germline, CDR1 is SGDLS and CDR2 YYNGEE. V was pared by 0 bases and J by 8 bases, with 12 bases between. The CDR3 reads CASSVGVGGDEQFF. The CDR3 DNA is TGTGCCAGCAGCGTAGGGGTGGGAGGAGATGAGCAGTTCTTC.

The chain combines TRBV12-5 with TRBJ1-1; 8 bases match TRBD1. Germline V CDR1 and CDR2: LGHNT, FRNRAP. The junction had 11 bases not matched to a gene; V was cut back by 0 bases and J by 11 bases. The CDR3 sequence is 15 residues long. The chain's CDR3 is CASGLVQGQGAGAFF. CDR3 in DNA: TGTGCTAGTGGTTTGGTACAGGGGCAGGGGGCTGGGGCTTTCTTT.

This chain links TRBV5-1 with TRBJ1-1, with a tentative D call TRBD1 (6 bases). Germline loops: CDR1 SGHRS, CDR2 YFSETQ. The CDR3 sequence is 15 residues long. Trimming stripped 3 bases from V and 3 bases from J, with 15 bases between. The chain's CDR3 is CASSWAGDGYTEAFF. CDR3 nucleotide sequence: TGCGCCAGCAGCTGGGCAGGGGACGGCTACACTGAAGCTTTCTTT.

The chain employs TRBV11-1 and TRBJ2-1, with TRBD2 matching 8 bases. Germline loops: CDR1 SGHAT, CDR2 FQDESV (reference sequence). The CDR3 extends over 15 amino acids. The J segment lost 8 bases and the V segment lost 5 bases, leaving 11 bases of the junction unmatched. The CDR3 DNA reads TGTGCCAGCAGCGCTACTAGCGGAAATCGCGATGAGCAGTTCTTC. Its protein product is CASSATSGNRDEQFF.

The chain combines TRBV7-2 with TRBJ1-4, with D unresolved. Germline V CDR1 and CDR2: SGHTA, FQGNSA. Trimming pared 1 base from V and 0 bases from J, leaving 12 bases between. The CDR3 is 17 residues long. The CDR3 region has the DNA TGTGCCAGCAGCTTAGTCGGGGTACACGCAACTAATGAAAAACTGTTTTTT. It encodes CASSLVGVHATNEKLFF.

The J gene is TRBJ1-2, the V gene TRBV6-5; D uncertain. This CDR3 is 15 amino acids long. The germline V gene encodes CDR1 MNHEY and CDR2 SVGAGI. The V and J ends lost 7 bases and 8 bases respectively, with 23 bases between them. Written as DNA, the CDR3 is TGTGCCAGCAATACTAGGCCTGCAGTCGGTTTAGGCTACACCTTC. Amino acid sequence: CASNTRPAVGLGYTF.

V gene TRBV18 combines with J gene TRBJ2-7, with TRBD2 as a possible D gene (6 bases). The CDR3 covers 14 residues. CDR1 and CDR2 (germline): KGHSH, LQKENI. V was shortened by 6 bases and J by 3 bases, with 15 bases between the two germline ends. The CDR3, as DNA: TGTGCCAGCTCCCCTACGGGACTTGACTACGAGCAGTACTTC. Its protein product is CASSPTGLDYEQYF.

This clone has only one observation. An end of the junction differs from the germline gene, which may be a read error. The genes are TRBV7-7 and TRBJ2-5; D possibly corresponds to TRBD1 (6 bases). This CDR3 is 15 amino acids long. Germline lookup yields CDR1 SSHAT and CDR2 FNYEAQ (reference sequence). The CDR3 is CASSLNMDRQETQYF. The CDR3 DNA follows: TGTGCTAGCAGCTTAAACATGGACAGACAAGAGACCCAGTACTTC.

The CDR3 sequence is CASRETGKNIQYF. The CDR3 DNA sequence: TGTGCCAGTAGGGAGACAGGGAAGAACATTCAGTACTTC. The rearrangement links TRBV19 to TRBJ2-4; 7 bases map to TRBD1. Germline V CDR1 and CDR2: LNHDA, SQIVND (reference sequence). V lost 6 bases to trimming and J lost 7 bases; unmatched junction nucleotides: 6. There are 13 residues in the CDR3.

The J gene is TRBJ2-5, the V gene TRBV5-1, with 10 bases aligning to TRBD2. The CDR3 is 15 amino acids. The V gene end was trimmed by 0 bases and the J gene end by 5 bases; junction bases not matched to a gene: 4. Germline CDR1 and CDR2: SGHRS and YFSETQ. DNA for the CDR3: TGCGCCAGCAGCTTGGTTATTAGCGGGAGGGAGACCCAGTACTTC. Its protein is CASSLVISGRETQYF.

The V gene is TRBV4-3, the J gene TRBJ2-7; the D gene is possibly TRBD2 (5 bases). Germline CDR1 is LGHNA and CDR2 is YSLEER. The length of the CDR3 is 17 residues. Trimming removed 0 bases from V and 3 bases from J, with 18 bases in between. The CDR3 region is CASSQDKSPSSGYEQYF. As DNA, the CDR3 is TGCGCCAGCAGCCAAGATAAATCCCCTAGCTCGGGCTACGAGCAGTACTTC.

In nucleotides, the CDR3 is TGTGCCAGCAGCTTCCCAAACGCGGGAGGGAGGGAGAACATTCAGTACTTC. This gives the protein CASSFPNAGGRENIQYF. The V gene is TRBV21-1, the J gene TRBJ2-4; the table assigns TRBD2, which was not confirmed against the DNA. TRBV21-1 is a pseudogene locus. This CDR3 comprises 17 residues.

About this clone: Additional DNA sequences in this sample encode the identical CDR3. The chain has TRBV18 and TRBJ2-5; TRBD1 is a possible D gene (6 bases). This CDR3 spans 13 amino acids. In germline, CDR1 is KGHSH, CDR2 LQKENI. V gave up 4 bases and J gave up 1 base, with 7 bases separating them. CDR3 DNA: TGTGCCAGCTCACGACAGGTCCAAGAGACCCAGTACTTC. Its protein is CASSRQVQETQYF.

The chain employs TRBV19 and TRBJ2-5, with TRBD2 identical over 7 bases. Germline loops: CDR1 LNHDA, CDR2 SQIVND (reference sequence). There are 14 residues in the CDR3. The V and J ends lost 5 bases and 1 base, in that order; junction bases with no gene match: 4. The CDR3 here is CASSQTSAQETQYF. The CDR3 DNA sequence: TGTGCCAGTAGTCAAACTAGCGCCCAAGAGACCCAGTACTTC. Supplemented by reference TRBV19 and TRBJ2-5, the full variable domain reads DGGITQSPKYLFRKEGQNVTLSCEQNLNHDAMYWYRQDPGQGLRLIYYSQIVNDFQKGDIAEGYSVSREKKESFPLTVTSAQKNPTAFYLCASSQTSAQETQYFGPGTRLLVL.

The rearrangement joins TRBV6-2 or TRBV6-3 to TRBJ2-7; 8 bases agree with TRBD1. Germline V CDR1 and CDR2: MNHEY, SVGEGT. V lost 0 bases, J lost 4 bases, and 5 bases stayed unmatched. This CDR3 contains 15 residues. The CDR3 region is CASSYSNQGAYEQYF. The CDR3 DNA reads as TGTGCCAGCAGTTACTCGAATCAGGGGGCGTACGAGCAGTACTTC.

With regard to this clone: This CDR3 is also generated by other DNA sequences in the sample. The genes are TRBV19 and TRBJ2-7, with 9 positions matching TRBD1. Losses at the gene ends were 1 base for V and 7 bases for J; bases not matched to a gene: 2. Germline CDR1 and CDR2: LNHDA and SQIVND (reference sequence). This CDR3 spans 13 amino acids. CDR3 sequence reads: CASSIGQGGEQYF. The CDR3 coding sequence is TGTGCCAGTAGTATAGGACAGGGGGGGGAGCAGTACTTC.

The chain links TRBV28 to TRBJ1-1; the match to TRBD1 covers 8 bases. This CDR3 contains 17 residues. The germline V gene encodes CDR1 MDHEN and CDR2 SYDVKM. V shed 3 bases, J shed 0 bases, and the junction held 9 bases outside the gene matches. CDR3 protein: CASSFGQGTRLNTEAFF. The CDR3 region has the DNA TGTGCCAGCAGTTTCGGACAGGGAACCCGTTTGAACACTGAAGCTTTCTTT.

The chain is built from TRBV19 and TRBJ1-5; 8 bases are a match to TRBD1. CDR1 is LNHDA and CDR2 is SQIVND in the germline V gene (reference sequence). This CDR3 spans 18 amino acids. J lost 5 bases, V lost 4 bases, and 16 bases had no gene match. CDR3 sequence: CASSTVRTGYLGDQPQHF. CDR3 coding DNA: TGTGCCAGTAGTACCGTAAGGACAGGGTATCTGGGGGATCAGCCCCAGCATTTT. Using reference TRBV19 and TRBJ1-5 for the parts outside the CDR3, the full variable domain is DGGITQSPKYLFRKEGQNVTLSCEQNLNHDAMYWYRQDPGQGLRLIYYSQIVNDFQKGDIAEGYSVSREKKESFPLTVTSAQKNPTAFYLCASSTVRTGYLGDQPQHFGDGTRLSIL.

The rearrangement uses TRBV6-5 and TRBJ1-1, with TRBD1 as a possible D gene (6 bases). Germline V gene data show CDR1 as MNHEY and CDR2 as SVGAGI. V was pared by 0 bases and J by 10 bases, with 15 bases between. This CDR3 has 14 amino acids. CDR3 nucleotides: TGTGCCAGCAGTTACTCGGACTTAAGGACAGTAGCTTTCTTT. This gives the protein CASSYSDLRTVAFF.

The CDR3 loop reads CASSSGWEDTEAFF. The CDR3 DNA reads as TGTGCCAGCAGCTCGGGGTGGGAGGACACTGAAGCTTTCTTT. This chain joins TRBV5-6 and TRBJ1-1; D call uncertain. There are 14 residues in the CDR3. Trimming removed 3 bases at V and 3 bases at J, with 12 bases between. The V gene's germline CDR1 is SGHDT and CDR2 YYEEEE.